The entry below gives a single T cell receptor beta chain sequence along with its context. The CDR3 is 14 residues long. Germline loops: CDR1 SGHAT, CDR2 FQNNGV. Trimming removed 0 bases from V and 14 bases from J; junction bases left unmatched: 7. The data stem from a study of technical replicates of blood from several donors. Sequencing was performed with immunoSEQ multiplex PCR; in TCRdb, only in-frame clones are kept and a portion is missing. The sample includes about 73,000 clones, 93% seen only once; the top ten take roughly 0.25%. The gene calls are TRBV11-2 and TRBJ2-3; 11 positions agree with TRBD2. Sequenced sample: T cells isolated from PBMCs. The clonotype originates from a human donor in good health. CDR3 nucleotides: TGTGCCAGCAGCTTAGAACTAGCGGGGGCCAGGGTGTATTTT. It translates to CASSLELAGARVYF.